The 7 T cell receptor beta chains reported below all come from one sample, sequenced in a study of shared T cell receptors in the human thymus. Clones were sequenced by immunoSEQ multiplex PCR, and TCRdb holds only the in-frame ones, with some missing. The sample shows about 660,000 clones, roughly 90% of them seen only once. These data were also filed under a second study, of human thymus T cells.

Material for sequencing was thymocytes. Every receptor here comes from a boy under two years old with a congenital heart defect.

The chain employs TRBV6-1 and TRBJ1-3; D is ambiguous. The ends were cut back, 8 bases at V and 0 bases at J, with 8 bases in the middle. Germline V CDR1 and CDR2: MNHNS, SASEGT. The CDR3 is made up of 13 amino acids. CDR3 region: CASDTFSGNTIYF. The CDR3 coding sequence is TGTGCCAGCGACACCTTCTCTGGAAACACCATATATTTT.

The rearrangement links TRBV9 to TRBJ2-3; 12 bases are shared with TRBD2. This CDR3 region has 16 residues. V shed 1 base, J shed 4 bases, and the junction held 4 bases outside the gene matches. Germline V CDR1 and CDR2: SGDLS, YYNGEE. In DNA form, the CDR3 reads TGTGCCAGCAGCGTACTAGCGGGAGGGGGGGCAGATACGCAGTATTTT. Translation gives CASSVLAGGGADTQYF.

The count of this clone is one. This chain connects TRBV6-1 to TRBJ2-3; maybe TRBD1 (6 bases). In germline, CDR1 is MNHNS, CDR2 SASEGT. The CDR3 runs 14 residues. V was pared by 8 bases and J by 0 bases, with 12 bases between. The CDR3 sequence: CASGGRESTDTQYF. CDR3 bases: TGTGCCAGCGGGGGCAGGGAAAGCACAGATACGCAGTATTTT.

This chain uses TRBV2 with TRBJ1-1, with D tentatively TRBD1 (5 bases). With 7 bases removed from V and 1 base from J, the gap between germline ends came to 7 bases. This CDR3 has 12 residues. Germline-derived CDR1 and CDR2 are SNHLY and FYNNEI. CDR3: CASKTANTEAFF. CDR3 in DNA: TGTGCCAGCAAGACAGCGAACACTGAAGCTTTCTTT.

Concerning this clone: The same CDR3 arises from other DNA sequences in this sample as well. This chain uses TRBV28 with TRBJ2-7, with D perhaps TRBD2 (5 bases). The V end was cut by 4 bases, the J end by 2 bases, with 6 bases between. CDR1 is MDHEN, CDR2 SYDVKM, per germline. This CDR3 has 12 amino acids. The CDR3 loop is CASSSGTYEQYF. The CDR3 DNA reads TGTGCCAGCAGTTCCGGGACCTACGAGCAGTACTTC.

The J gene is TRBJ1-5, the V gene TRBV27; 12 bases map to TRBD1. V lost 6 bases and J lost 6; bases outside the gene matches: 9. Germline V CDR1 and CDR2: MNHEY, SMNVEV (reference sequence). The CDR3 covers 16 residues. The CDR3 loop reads CASRLGGQGAGQPQHF. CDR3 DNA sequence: TGTGCCAGCAGATTAGGGGGACAGGGGGCCGGTCAGCCCCAGCATTTT.

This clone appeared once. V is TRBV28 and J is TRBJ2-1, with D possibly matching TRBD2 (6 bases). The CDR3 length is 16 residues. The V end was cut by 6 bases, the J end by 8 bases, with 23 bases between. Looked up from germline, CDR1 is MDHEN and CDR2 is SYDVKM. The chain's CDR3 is CASSSLGGGRVDEQFF. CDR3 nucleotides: TGTGCCAGCAGCAGTCTAGGCGGAGGGCGTGTCGATGAGCAGTTCTTC. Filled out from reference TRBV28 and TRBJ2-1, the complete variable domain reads DVKVTQSSRYLVKRTGEKVFLECVQDMDHENMFWYRQDPGLGLRLIYFSYDVKMKEKGDIPEGYSVSREKKERFSLILESASTNQTSMYLCASSSLGGGRVDEQFFGPGTRLTVL.